The sequence of this T cell receptor beta chain was determined in a study of T cell responses to AZD1222 COVID-19 vaccine. Data came from immunoSEQ multiplex PCR; TCRdb stores just in-frame clones and leaves some out. The sample consists of around 140,000 clones, 89% of them appearing once. Germline V gene lookup returns CDR1 SGHDN and CDR2 FVKESK. V was clipped by 4 bases and J by 2 bases; unmatched bases: 8. The CDR3 totals 16 residues. Sequencing used peripheral blood, obtained on day 0 of AZD1222 vaccination. The source of this sequence is an adult in good health. The chain has TRBV14 and TRBJ2-1, with 7 bases identical to TRBD1. CDR3 sequence: CASSPHRDRTYNEQFF. Written as DNA, the CDR3 is TGTGCCAGCAGCCCCCACCGGGACAGAACCTACAATGAGCAGTTCTTC.